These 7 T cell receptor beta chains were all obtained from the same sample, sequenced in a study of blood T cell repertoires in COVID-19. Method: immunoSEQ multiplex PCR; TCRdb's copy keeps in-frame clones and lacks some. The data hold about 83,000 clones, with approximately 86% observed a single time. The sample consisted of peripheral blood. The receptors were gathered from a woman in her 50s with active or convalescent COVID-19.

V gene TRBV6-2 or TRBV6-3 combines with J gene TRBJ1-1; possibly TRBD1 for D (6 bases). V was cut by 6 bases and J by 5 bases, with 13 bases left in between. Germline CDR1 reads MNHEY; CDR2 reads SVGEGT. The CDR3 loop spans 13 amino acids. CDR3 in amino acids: CASSRDTWTEAFF. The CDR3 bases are TGTGCCAGCAGCCGGGACACTTGGACTGAAGCTTTCTTT.

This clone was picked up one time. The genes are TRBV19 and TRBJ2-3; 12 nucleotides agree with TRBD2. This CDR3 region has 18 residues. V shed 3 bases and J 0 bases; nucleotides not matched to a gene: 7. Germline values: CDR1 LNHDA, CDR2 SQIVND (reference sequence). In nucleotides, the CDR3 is TGTGCCAGTAGTATCCCAGCACTAGCGGGGGGAAGCACAGATACGCAGTATTTT. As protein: CASSIPALAGGSTDTQYF.

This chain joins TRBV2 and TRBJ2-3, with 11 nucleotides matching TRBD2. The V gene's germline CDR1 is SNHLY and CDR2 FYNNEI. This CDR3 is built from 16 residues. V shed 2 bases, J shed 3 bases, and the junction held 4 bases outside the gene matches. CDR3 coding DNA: TGTGCCAGCAGTGAACTAGCGGGGGGTGTAACAGATACGCAGTATTTT. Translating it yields CASSELAGGVTDTQYF. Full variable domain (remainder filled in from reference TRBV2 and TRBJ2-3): EPEVTQTPSHQVTQMGQEVILRCVPISNHLYFYWYRQILGQKVEFLVSFYNNEISEKSEIFDDQFSVERPDGSNFTLKIRSTKLEDSAMYFCASSELAGGVTDTQYFGPGTRLTVL.

The CDR3: CASSTNRDSYEQYF. CDR3 nucleotides: TGTGCCAGCAGTACGAACAGGGACTCCTACGAGCAGTACTTC. This chain links TRBV27 with TRBJ2-7; D perhaps matches TRBD1 (6 bases). The CDR3 consists of 14 residues. Trimming stripped 5 bases from V and 0 bases from J, with 11 bases between. CDR1 is MNHEY, CDR2 SMNVEV, per germline (reference sequence).

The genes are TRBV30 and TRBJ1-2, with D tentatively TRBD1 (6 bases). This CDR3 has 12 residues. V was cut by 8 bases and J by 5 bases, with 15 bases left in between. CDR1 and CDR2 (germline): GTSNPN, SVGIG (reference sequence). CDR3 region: CATRGGGYGYTF. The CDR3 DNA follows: TGTGCCACACGAGGGGGTGGTTATGGCTACACCTTC.

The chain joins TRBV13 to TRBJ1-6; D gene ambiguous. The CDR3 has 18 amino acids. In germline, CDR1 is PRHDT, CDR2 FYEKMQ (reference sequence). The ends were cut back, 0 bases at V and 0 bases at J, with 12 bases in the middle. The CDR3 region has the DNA TGTGCCAGCAGCTTAGGAGAGGACTATAGCTCCTATAATTCACCCCTCCACTTT. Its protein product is CASSLGEDYSSYNSPLHF.

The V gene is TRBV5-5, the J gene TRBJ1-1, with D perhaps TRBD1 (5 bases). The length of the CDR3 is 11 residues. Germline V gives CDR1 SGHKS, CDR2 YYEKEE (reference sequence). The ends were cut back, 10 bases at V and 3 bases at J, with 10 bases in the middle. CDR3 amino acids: CASPGDTEAFF. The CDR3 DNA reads TGTGCCTCCCCGGGGGACACTGAAGCTTTCTTT.